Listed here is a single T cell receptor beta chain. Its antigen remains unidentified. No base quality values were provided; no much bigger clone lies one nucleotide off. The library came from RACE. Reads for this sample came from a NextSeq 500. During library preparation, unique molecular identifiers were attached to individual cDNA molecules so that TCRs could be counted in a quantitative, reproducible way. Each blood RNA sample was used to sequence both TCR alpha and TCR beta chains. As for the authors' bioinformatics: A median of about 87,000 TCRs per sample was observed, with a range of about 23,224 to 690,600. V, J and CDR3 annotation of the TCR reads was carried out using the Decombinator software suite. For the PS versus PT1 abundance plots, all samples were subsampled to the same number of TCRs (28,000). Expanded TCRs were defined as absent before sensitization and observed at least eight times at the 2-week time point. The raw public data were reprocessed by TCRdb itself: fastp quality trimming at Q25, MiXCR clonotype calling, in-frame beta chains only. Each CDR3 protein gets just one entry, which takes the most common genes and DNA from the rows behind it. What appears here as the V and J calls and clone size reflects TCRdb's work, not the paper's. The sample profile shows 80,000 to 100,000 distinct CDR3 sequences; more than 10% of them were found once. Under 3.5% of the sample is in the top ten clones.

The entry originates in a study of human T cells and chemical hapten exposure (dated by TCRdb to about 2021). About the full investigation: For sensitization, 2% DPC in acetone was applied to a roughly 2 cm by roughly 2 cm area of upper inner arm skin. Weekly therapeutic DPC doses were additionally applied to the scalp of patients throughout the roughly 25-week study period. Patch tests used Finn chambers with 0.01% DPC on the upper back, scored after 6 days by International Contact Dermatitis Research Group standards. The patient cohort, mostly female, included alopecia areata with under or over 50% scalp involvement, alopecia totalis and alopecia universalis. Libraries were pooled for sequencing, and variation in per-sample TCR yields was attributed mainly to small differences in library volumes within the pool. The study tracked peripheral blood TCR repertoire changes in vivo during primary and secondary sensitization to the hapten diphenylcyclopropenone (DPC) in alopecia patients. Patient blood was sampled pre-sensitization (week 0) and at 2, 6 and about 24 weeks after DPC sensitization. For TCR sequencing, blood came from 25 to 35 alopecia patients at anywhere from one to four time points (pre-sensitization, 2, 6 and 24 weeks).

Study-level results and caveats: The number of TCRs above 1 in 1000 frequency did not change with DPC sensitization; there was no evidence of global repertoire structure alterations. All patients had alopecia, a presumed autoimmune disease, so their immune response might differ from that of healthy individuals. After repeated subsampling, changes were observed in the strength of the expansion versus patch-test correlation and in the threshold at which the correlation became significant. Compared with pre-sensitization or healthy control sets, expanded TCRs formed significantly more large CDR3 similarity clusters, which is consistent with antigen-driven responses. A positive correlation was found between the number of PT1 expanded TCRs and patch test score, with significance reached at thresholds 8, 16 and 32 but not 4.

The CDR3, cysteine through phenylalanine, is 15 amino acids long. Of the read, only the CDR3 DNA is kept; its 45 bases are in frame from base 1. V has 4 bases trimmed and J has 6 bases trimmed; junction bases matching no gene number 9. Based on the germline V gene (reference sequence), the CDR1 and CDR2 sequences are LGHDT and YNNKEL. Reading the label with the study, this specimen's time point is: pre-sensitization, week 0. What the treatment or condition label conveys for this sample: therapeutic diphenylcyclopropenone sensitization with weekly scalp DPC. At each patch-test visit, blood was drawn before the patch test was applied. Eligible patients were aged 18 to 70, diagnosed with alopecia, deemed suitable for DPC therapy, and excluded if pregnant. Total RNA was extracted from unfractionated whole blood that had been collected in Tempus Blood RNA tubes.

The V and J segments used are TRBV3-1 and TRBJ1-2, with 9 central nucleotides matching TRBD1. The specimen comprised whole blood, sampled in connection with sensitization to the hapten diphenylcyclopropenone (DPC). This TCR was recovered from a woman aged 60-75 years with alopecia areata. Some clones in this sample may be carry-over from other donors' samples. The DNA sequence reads TGTGCCAGCAGCCTAAGACCGGGACAGGGTCATGGCTACACCTTC. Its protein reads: CASSLRPGQGHGYTF.